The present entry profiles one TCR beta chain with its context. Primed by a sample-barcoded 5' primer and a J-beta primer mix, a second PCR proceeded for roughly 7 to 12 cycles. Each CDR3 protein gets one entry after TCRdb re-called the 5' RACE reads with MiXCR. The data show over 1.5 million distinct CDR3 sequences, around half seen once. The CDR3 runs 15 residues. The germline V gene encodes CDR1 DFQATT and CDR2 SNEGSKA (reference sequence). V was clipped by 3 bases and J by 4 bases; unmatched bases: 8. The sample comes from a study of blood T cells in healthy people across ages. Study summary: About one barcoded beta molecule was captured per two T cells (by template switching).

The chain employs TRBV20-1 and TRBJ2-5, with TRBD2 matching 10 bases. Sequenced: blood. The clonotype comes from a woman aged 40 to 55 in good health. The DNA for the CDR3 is TGCAGTGCTAGGGGAGCGGGAGGGCCTGGAGAGACCCAGTACTTC. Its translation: CSARGAGGPGETQYF.